This TCR beta chain was profiled in a study of follicular helper T cells after annual influenza vaccination. This CDR3 has 15 residues. In germline, CDR1 is GTSNPN, CDR2 SVGIG (reference sequence). Trimming took off 3 bases at V and 0 bases at J, with 12 bases between the two ends. Libraries were prepared by immunoSEQ multiplex PCR; TCRdb keeps only in-frame clonotypes and omits some of them. This sample yields more than 8,500 clones, of which roughly 82% are seen a single time; approximately 1.5% belongs to the top ten. The time point is: 2015-2016 season, pre-vaccination. Before and after seasonal inactivated influenza vaccination, adults gave blood for sorting CD4 subsets for sequencing.

The chain combines TRBV30 with TRBJ2-4, with D perhaps matching TRBD1 (5 bases). The sequenced sample was CXCR5+ CD38- circulating T follicular helper cells from blood, obtained on the day of influenza vaccination. Subset meaning: circulating Tfh, non-naive CD4+CXCR5+PD-1+ (ICOS+CD38+ or ICOS-CD38-). The TCR sequence derives from an adult who received the influenza vaccine. The CDR3 sequence: CAWRHDRLAKNIQYF. The CDR3 nucleotides are TGTGCCTGGAGACACGACAGACTAGCCAAAAACATTCAGTACTTC.